The clone carrying this T cell receptor beta chain showed up just a few times. Its antigen remains unknown. CDR1 and CDR2 from the germline V gene are MNHEY and SMNVEV (reference sequence). V lost 5 bases to trimming and J lost 6 bases, with 14 bases between them. The CDR3 runs 15 residues. Here immunoSEQ multiplex PCR was the method, and the copy in TCRdb shows in-frame clones only, minus some. The top ten clones hold roughly 1% of a sample with 32,000 or so clones, under 95% of them seen once. The data were taken from a study of monozygotic twins with cystic fibrosis. Study context: With about 15 PCR cycles, barcoded libraries came from 3 to 3.5 micrograms of fragmented DNA.

Points from the study as a whole: Median Simpson clonality of roughly 0.01 suggested naive T cells predominated. Shared CDR3 numbers were not associated with age, concordance or severity. In 13 of 16 pairs, V gene usage was closest to the co-twin's.

The V and J genes are TRBV27 and TRBJ1-6, with D possibly TRBD1 on 6 matching bases. The receptor was derived from a girl aged 2 to 9 with cystic fibrosis. Sequencing was performed on blood. The CDR3 spells CASSPRTETNSPLHF. The CDR3 DNA follows: TGTGCCAGCAGTCCCAGGACAGAGACTAATTCACCCCTCCACTTT.